The next 20 T cell receptor beta chains were all read from a single sample in a study of shared clonotypes between healthy human individuals (TCRdb year 2020). Library generation was performed with the immunoSEQ multiplex PCR assay. In TCRdb, the immuneACCESS table is reduced to in-frame sequences with V and J assigned. These tables do not hold every clone; where another copy was compared, an unresolved V gene accounts for under half, and the others remain unexplained. The sample contains some 480,000 clones, 79% of them found a single time. The top ten clonotypes cover roughly 12% of the sample. Sequenced sample: PBMCs. The receptors originated from a woman between 35 and 50 years old in good health. Some clones in this sample may be carry-over from other donors' samples.

This rearrangement joins TRBV6-5 to TRBJ1-6; D remains ambiguous. V lost 8 bases and J lost 7, with 12 bases in between. CDR1 and CDR2 (germline): MNHEY, SVGAGI. The CDR3 loop spans 13 amino acids. CDR3 region: CASGERENSPLHF. The CDR3 DNA reads as TGTGCCAGCGGAGAGAGGGAGAATTCACCCCTCCACTTT.

This chain connects TRBV29-1 to TRBJ2-1; 11 bases match TRBD2. The CDR3 runs 15 residues. CDR1 is SQVTM, CDR2 ANQGSEA, per germline. With V trimmed by 7 bases and J by 3 bases, 8 bases remained unmatched. CDR3 loop: CSAGTSGNNYNEQFF. In DNA form, the CDR3 reads TGCAGCGCAGGGACTAGCGGAAACAACTACAATGAGCAGTTCTTC.

The chain recombines TRBV28 with TRBJ2-7, with 13 bases that match TRBD2. Germline V gives CDR1 MDHEN, CDR2 SYDVKM. The CDR3 spans 14 residues. Unmatched junction bases numbered 5, after V lost 6 bases and J lost 6 bases. Here the CDR3 reads CASRETSGRAEQYF. The DNA for the CDR3 is TGTGCCAGCAGGGAAACTAGCGGGAGGGCCGAGCAGTACTTC.

The genes are TRBV7-2 and TRBJ1-3; 9 bases are a match to TRBD1. Trimming cost V 0 bases and J 4 bases; bases outside gene matches: 4. The CDR3 runs 16 residues. Germline V gives CDR1 SGHTA, CDR2 FQGNSA. The CDR3 nucleotides are TGTGCCAGCAGCTTAGCCAGGACAGGGGTAGGAAACACCATATATTTT. It yields the protein CASSLARTGVGNTIYF.

The gene calls are TRBV5-4 and TRBJ1-2, with D unresolved. Germline V gene data show CDR1 as SGHNT and CDR2 as YYREEE (reference sequence). Deletions cut 0 bases from V and 2 bases from J, with 11 bases between. This CDR3 has 15 amino acids. The CDR3 DNA reads as TGTGCCAGCAGCTTGGCCAGAGGCCAGAACTATGGCTACACCTTC. This codes for CASSLARGQNYGYTF.

The genes are TRBV28 and TRBJ1-2; TRBD1 matches 8 bases. The length of the CDR3 is 14 residues. CDR1 and CDR2 (germline): MDHEN, SYDVKM. After removal of 6 bases from V and 5 bases from J, the junction contained 8 bases not matched to a gene. CDR3 nucleotides: TGTGCCAGCAGGATAACAGGGGGTCGGTATGGCTACACCTTC. It codes for CASRITGGRYGYTF.

This clone was seen at least ten times. The CDR3 reads CASSLSGGNTEAFF. CDR3 coding DNA: TGTGCCAGCAGCTTATCTGGGGGGAACACTGAAGCTTTCTTT. The chain is built from TRBV7-9 and TRBJ1-1; TRBD1 might be the D (5 bases). The CDR3 runs 14 residues. Germline values: CDR1 SEHNR, CDR2 FQNEAQ (reference sequence). V was shortened by 2 bases and J by 1 base, with 8 bases between the two germline ends.

The chain links TRBV7-9 to TRBJ2-7; 8 nucleotides line up with TRBD2. The CDR3 is 18 residues long. Per the germline V gene, CDR1 is SEHNR and CDR2 is FQNEAQ (reference sequence). Trimming removed 4 bases from V and 4 bases from J; junction bases left unmatched: 18. CDR3 coding DNA: TGTGCCAGCAGCTCCCCTACTCTCGGAGCGGGAGATCTGTACGAGCAGTACTTC. This codes for CASSSPTLGAGDLYEQYF.

The V gene is TRBV12-2, the J gene TRBJ1-5; TRBD1 is the table's D call and was not checked against the DNA. TRBV12-2 constitutes a pseudogene. The CDR3 sequence is 15 residues long. The CDR3 nucleotides are TGTGCAAGTCGCTTAGCGACAGGGGACAATCAGCCCCAGCATTTT. It is translated as CASRLATGDNQPQHF.

The count of this clone is one. The chain is built from TRBV28 and TRBJ2-7; D may be TRBD1 (6 bases). The CDR3 covers 12 residues. Germline CDR1 MDHEN, CDR2 SYDVKM. V gave up 8 bases and J gave up 2 bases, with 10 bases separating them. This CDR3 is CASGSGAYEQYF. Here the CDR3 DNA reads TGTGCCAGCGGTTCAGGGGCCTACGAGCAGTACTTC.

Note on this clone: The identical CDR3 is also encoded by other nucleotide sequences in the sample. This chain uses TRBV18 with TRBJ2-1; 8 bases are shared with TRBD2. Trimming took 6 bases from V and 7 from J; bases not matched to a gene: 2. The CDR3 is 12 residues long. Germline CDR1 reads KGHSH; CDR2 reads LQKENI. The CDR3 sequence: CASSPSGNEQFF. The CDR3 nucleotides are TGTGCCAGCTCCCCTAGCGGGAATGAGCAGTTCTTC.

This chain connects TRBV25-1 to TRBJ2-2; a possible D gene is TRBD1 (6 bases). Germline lookup yields CDR1 MGHDK and CDR2 SYGVNS. The CDR3 has 15 amino acids. Trimming stripped 6 bases from V and 0 bases from J, with 11 bases between. CDR3 bases: TGTGCCAGCAGAGCAGGGACATCGAACACCGGGGAGCTGTTTTTT. This gives the protein CASRAGTSNTGELFF.

Written as DNA, the CDR3 is TGTGCCATCAGTGAGTCTTCTAGCAGAGGCGCAGATACGCAGTATTTT. Its translation is CAISESSSRGADTQYF. The rearrangement joins TRBV10-3 to TRBJ2-3; perhaps TRBD2 as D (5 bases). The length of the CDR3 is 16 residues. V was shortened by 0 bases and J by 4 bases, with 14 bases between the two germline ends. Germline V gene data show CDR1 as ENHRY and CDR2 as SYGVKD.

CDR3 bases: TGCGCCAGCAGCTTGGACGGGGTGAACACTGAAGCTTTCTTT. Translation gives CASSLDGVNTEAFF. The chain combines TRBV5-1 with TRBJ1-1; D remains unclear. The CDR3 has 14 amino acids. Trimming stripped 0 bases from V and 0 bases from J, with 6 bases between. Looked up from germline, CDR1 is SGHRS and CDR2 is YFSETQ.

The chain combines TRBV10-3 with TRBJ2-2, with a tentative D call TRBD1 (5 bases). Germline V gene lookup returns CDR1 ENHRY and CDR2 SYGVKD. The length of the CDR3 is 14 residues. The V end was cut by 6 bases, the J end by 4 bases, with 12 bases between. This CDR3 is CAISPPGITGELFF. CDR3 DNA sequence: TGTGCCATCAGCCCTCCAGGGATCACCGGGGAGCTGTTTTTT.

In regard to this clone: This may come from a read error, since a much larger clone is one base off. V gene TRBV2 combines with J gene TRBJ2-7; D unresolved. CDR1 is SNHLY, CDR2 FYNNEI, per germline. This CDR3 has 11 residues. V lost 5 bases, J lost 4 bases, and 6 bases lay in between. Here the CDR3 reads CASSLTYEQYF. The CDR3, as DNA: TGTGCCAGCAGTTTAACTTACGAGCAGTACTTC.

The chain recombines TRBV30 with TRBJ2-3; tentative D call: TRBD2 (6 bases). This CDR3 spans 13 amino acids. V shed 3 bases and J shed 3 bases, with 10 bases lying between them. CDR1 is GTSNPN and CDR2 is SVGIG in the germline V gene (reference sequence). CDR3 region: CAWSAGQTDTQYF. The DNA for the CDR3 is TGTGCCTGGAGCGCGGGGCAGACAGATACGCAGTATTTT.

This clone was seen just once. This chain links TRBV5-6 with TRBJ2-1, with 10 bases matching TRBD1. The CDR3 extends over 14 amino acids. The germline gives CDR1 SGHDT, CDR2 YYEEEE. V was clipped by 4 bases and J by 5 bases; unmatched bases: 3. In DNA, the CDR3 is TGTGCCAGCAGCCTCGGGACAGGGGACAATGAGCAGTTCTTC. It is translated as CASSLGTGDNEQFF.

The sample holds a few counts of this clone. The chain is built from TRBV18 and TRBJ2-7; a weak D match, TRBD2 (5 bases). This CDR3 region has 12 residues. V gave up 6 bases and J gave up 2 bases, with 8 bases separating them. The germline V gene has CDR1 KGHSH and CDR2 LQKENI. CDR3 protein: CASSRGTYEQYF. DNA of the CDR3: TGTGCCAGCTCCCGGGGTACCTACGAGCAGTACTTC.

This clone has more than one count but fewer than ten. The chain is built from TRBV7-2 and TRBJ2-3; 8 nucleotides align to TRBD1. The trim removed 4 bases at V and 3 bases at J, leaving 3 bases unmatched. The CDR3 has 14 amino acids. CDR1 is SGHTA, CDR2 FQGNSA, per germline. CDR3 DNA sequence: TGTGCCAGCAGCTGGAGGACAGGGACAGATACGCAGTATTTT. Encoded protein: CASSWRTGTDTQYF.